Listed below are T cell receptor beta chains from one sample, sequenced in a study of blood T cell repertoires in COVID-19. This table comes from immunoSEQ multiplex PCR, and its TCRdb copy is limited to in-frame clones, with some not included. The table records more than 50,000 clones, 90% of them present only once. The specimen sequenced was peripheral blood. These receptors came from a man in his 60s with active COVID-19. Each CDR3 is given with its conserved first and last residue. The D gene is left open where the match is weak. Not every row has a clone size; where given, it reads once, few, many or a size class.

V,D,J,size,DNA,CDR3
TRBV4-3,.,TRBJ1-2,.,TGCGCCAGCAGCCAAGGGGGCGACTATGGCTACACCTTC,CASSQGGDYGYTF
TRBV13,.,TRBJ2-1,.,TGTGCCAGCAGTGCGAGACAGGTGAGCTCCTACAATGAGCAGTTCTTC,CASSARQVSSYNEQFF
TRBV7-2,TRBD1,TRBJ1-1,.,TGTGCCAGCAGCCTAGCGTTCGACAGGGGTCCTGAAGCTTTCTTT,CASSLAFDRGPEAFF
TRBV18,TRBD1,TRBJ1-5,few,TGTGCCAGCTCAAAGGACAGGGATAATCAGCCCCAGCATTTT,CASSKDRDNQPQHF
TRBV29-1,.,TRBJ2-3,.,TGCAGCGTTGAGGACGGGAGCGCGGTAGGAACAGATACGCAGTATTTT,CSVEDGSAVGTDTQYF
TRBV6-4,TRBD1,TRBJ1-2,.,TGTGCCAGCAGTTCGGCAGGGGGCGATTCGAGCTATGGCTACACCTTC,CASSSAGGDSSYGYTF
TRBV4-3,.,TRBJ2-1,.,TGCGCCAGCAGCCAGGGGGCAGGGAAAGTCTCCTACAATGAGCAGTTCTTC,CASSQGAGKVSYNEQFF
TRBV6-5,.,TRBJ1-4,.,TGTGCCAGCAGGCCACCGGGGTCAACTAATGAAAAACTGTTTTTT,CASRPPGSTNEKLFF
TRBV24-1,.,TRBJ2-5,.,TGTGCCACCAGCTCCACTAACCTGGAGACCCAGTACTTC,CATSSTNLETQYF
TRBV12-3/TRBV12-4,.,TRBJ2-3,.,TGTGCCAGCAGTTTCCGGGGGGATACGCAGTATTTT,CASSFRGDTQYF
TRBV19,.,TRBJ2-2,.,TGTGCCAGTACCACCCCTGTGGGGGCGGCCGGGGAGCTGTTTTTT,CASTTPVGAAGELFF
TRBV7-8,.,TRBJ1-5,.,TGTGCCAGCAGCTTCCGGGGGTTTGACAATCAGCCCCAGCATTTT,CASSFRGFDNQPQHF
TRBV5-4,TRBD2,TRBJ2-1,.,TGTGCCAGCAGCGTGGGGCGGGAGGGCCGGGACAATGAGCAGTTCTTC,CASSVGREGRDNEQFF
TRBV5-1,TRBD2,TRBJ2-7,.,TGCGCCAGCAGCTTGGGGCCTAGCGGGGGTGGTTACGAGCAGTACTTC,CASSLGPSGGGYEQYF
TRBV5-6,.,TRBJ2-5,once,TGTGCCAGCAGTTTGGCTGAGACCCAGTACTTC,CASSLAETQYF
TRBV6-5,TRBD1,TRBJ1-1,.,TGTGCCAGCAGAGGCAGGGGGCAAAGAAACACTGAAGCTTTCTTT,CASRGRGQRNTEAFF
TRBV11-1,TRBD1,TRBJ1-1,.,TGTGCCAGCAGCTCAGGGACAGTGAACACTGAAGCTTTCTTT,CASSSGTVNTEAFF
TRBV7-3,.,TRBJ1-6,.,TGTGCCAGCAGCTTAGTGGAGAATTCACCCCTCCACTTT,CASSLVENSPLHF
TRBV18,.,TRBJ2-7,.,TGTGCCAGCTCACCGTACAGGCAAGAGCAGTACTTC,CASSPYRQEQYF
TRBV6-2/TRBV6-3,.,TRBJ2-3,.,TGTGCCAGCAGTTCCGAGGCGGGACGGGAAACAGATACGCAGTATTTT,CASSSEAGRETDTQYF
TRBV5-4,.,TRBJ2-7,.,TGTGCCAGCGGGGGGGCCGGGACAGGCTCCTACGAGCAGTACTTC,CASGGAGTGSYEQYF
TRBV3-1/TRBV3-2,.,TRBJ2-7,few,TGTGCCAGCAGCCACGGGGCAGGGGCCGAGCAGTACTTC,CASSHGAGAEQYF
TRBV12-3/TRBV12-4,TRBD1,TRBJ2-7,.,TGTGCCAGCAGTTTGGGGACAGTATGGGAGCAGTACTTC,CASSLGTVWEQYF
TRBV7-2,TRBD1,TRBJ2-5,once,TGTGCCAGCAGCGTCGGGACAGGGGTTACAGAGACCCAGTACTTC,CASSVGTGVTETQYF
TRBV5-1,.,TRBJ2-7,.,TGCGCCAGCAGCTTGGTCCCCGGGAGTCCCTACGAGCAGTACTTC,CASSLVPGSPYEQYF
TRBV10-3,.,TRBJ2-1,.,TGTGCCATCGGGGGCAGCAATGAGCAGTTCTTC,CAIGGSNEQFF
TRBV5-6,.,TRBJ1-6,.,TGTGCCAGCAGCTCAACTGAGGGGGATCATCTCCTCCACTTT,CASSSTEGDHLLHF
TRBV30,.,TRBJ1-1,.,TGTGCCTGGAGGCAAGACAGGTTGAACACTGAAGCTTTCTTT,CAWRQDRLNTEAFF
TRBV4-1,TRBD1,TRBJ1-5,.,TGCGCCAGCAGCCAAGATCGGACAGGGAGCCAGCCCCAGCATTTT,CASSQDRTGSQPQHF
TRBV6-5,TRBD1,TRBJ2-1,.,TGTGCCAGCAGTTCCGGGACAGGCACCTACAATGAGCAGTTCTTC,CASSSGTGTYNEQFF
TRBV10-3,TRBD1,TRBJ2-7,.,TGTGCCATCAGTTCTGGACAGGGAAACTACGAGCAGTACTTC,CAISSGQGNYEQYF
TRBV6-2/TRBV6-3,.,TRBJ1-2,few,TGTGCCAGCAGTTACGTAATCTATGGCTACACCTTC,CASSYVIYGYTF
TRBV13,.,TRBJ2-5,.,TGTGCCAGCAGCTCCAGCAGGCTCGGACAAGAGACCCAGTACTTC,CASSSSRLGQETQYF
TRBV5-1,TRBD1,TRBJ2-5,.,TGCGCCAGCAGCTTAAGGGGGCAGGGGGAGACCCAGTACTTC,CASSLRGQGETQYF
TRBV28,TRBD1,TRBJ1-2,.,TGTGCCAGCAGGGGGACAGGGGCGGTTCATGGCTACACCTTC,CASRGTGAVHGYTF
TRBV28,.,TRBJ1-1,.,TGTGCCAGCGGAATCGAGGGGGACACTGAAGCTTTCTTT,CASGIEGDTEAFF
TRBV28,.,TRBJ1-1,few,TGTGCCAGCAAGGAGGGTGACACTGAAGCTTTCTTT,CASKEGDTEAFF
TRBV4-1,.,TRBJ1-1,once,TGCGCCAGCACCGGGACTTTGAACACTGAAGCTTTCTTT,CASTGTLNTEAFF
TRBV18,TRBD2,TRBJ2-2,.,TGTGCCAGCTCACTGGGACTAGCGGACATCACCGGGGAGCTGTTTTTT,CASSLGLADITGELFF
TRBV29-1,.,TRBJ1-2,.,TGCAGCGTCTACCGGGGGGGCAGGCGCCATGGCTACACCTTC,CSVYRGGRRHGYTF
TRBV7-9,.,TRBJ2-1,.,TGTGCCAGCAGTCCCCCGTTCAGTAGGGGGTCCTACAATGAGCAGTTCTTC,CASSPPFSRGSYNEQFF
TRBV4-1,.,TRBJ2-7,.,TGCGCCAGCAGCCAAGGGGGAGCAGGGGCCTACGAGCAGTACTTC,CASSQGGAGAYEQYF
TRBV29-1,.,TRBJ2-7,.,TGCAGCGTCCAAGGGGGCTCCTACGAGCAGTACTTC,CSVQGGSYEQYF
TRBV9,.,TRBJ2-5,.,TGTGCCAGCAGCGTAGGGACTAATCCTAGCATGACCCAGTACTTC,CASSVGTNPSMTQYF
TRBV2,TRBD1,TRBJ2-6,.,TGTGCCAGCAGTGAATTGGCAGGGGGCTTTGGGGCCAACGTCCTGACTTTC,CASSELAGGFGANVLTF
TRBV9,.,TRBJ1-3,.,TGTGCCAGCAGCGTAGAGGGGACTGGAAACACCATATATTTT,CASSVEGTGNTIYF
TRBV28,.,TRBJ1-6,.,TGTGCAACTAAGCACGCTCGCTATAATTCACCCCTCCACTTT,CATKHARYNSPLHF
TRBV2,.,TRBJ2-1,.,TGTGCCAGCAGTTCAGACTACAATGAGCAGTTCTTC,CASSSDYNEQFF
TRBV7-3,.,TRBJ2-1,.,TGTGCCAGCAGCCCGGTAGCGGATAACTCCTACAATGAGCAGTTCTTC,CASSPVADNSYNEQFF